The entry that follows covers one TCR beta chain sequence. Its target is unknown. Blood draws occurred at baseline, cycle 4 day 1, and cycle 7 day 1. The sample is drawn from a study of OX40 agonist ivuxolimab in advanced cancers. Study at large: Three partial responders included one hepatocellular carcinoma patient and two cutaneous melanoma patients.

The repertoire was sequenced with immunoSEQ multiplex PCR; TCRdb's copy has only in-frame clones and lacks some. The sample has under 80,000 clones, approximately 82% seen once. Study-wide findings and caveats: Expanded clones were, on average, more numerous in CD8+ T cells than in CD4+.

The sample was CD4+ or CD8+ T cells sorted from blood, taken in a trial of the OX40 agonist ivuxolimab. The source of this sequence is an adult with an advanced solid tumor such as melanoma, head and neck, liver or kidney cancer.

CDR3: CASSPWDRKRSQYF. In nucleotides, the CDR3 is TGTGCCAGCAGCCCTTGGGACAGGAAACGGAGCCAGTACTTC. The V and J genes are TRBV5-6 and TRBJ2-5; 8 nucleotides match TRBD1. In germline, CDR1 is SGHDT, CDR2 YYEEEE. V was clipped by 4 bases and J by 10 bases; unmatched bases: 12. The CDR3 totals 14 residues. Drawing the rest from reference TRBV5-6 and TRBJ2-5, the complete variable domain is DAGVTQSPTHLIKTRGQQVTLRCSPKSGHDTVSWYQQALGQGPQFIFQYYEEEERQRGNFPDRFSGHQFPNYSSELNVNALLLGDSALYLCASSPWDRKRSQYFGPGTRLLVL.